The 3 T cell receptor beta chains below come from one sample, sequenced in a study of beta chain features in type 1 diabetes. Expressed TCRB transcripts were sequenced because the entire RNA isolate underwent reverse transcription. Sequencing used immunoSEQ multiplex PCR; TCRdb keeps in-frame clones, though not all of them. The data show approximately 360,000 clones, over 9.5% seen once. Overall study findings and caveats: For Type 1 diabetes patients, all four CD4+ subsets carried TCRB CDR3s that were moderately but significantly shorter.

Their antigens are not known. Sequencing was carried out using naive CD4+ T cells from blood. These receptor sequences come from a woman aged 18-29 years with type 1 diabetes.

In this sample, this clone turned up a few times. Written as DNA, the CDR3 is TGCAGCGGCGTATCAACAGGCCGCAATGAGCAGTTCTTC. Its protein is CSGVSTGRNEQFF. The rearrangement joins TRBV29-1 to TRBJ2-1; tentative D call: TRBD1 (5 bases). The germline V gene encodes CDR1 SQVTM and CDR2 ANQGSEA. V dropped 7 bases and J dropped 6 bases, with 16 bases sitting between them. The CDR3 covers 13 residues.

CDR3 DNA sequence: TGTGCCATCAGTGAGTCTAGCGATGAGCAGTTCTTC. This sequence encodes CAISESSDEQFF. V gene TRBV10-3 combines with J gene TRBJ2-1; maybe TRBD2 (5 bases). V was pared by 0 bases and J by 8 bases, with 5 bases between. The CDR3 loop spans 12 amino acids. Per germline, CDR1 ENHRY and CDR2 SYGVKD.

The chain uses TRBV6-6 and TRBJ2-7; 12 bases agree with TRBD2. The CDR3 contains 15 residues. Unmatched junction bases numbered 6, after V lost 7 bases and J lost 2 bases. Germline CDR1 MNHNY, CDR2 SVGAGI (reference sequence). CDR3 loop: CASTQGLAGPYEQYF. Here the CDR3 DNA reads TGTGCCAGCACCCAGGGACTAGCGGGTCCCTACGAGCAGTACTTC.